This TCR beta chain was captured by sequencing in a study of blood T cell repertoires in COVID-19. Germline V gene data show CDR1 as LNHDA and CDR2 as SQIVND (reference sequence). The trim removed 8 bases at V and 3 bases at J, leaving 15 bases unmatched. CDR3 length: 17 residues. Assay: immunoSEQ multiplex PCR; the TCRdb copy retains only in-frame clones and omits some. The sample yields around 300,000 clones, 70% to 90% seen once. This chain uses TRBV19 with TRBJ1-5, with TRBD1 matching over 8 bases. The receptor was isolated from a man aged 18 to 30 with active or convalescent COVID-19. Sequences were obtained from peripheral blood. The CDR3 nucleotides read TGTGCCAGTGCCCCGGGACAGGCCCGAAAACCCAATCAGCCCCAGCATTTT. It specifies CASAPGQARKPNQPQHF. Combining the CDR3 with reference TRBV19 and TRBJ1-5 gives the whole variable domain DGGITQSPKYLFRKEGQNVTLSCEQNLNHDAMYWYRQDPGQGLRLIYYSQIVNDFQKGDIAEGYSVSREKKESFPLTVTSAQKNPTAFYLCASAPGQARKPNQPQHFGDGTRLSIL.